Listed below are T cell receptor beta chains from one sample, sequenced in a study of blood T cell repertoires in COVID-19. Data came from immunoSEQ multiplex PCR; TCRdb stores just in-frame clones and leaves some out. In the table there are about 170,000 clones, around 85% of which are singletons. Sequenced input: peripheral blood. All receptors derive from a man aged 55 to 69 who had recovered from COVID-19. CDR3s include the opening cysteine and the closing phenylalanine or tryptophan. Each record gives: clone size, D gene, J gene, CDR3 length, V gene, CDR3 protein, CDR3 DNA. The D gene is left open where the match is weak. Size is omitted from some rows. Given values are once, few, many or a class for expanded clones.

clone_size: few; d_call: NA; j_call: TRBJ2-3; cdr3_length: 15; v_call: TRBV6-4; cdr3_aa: CASGQSGGITDTQYF; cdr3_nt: TGTGCCAGCGGACAGTCGGGCGGAATTACAGATACGCAGTATTTT
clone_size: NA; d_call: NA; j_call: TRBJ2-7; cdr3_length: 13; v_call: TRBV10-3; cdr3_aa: CAIRGTGKNEQYF; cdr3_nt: TGTGCCATCAGGGGAACAGGGAAGAACGAGCAGTACTTC
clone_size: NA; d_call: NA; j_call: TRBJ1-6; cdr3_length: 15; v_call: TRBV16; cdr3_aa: CASSQSSGNNSPLHF; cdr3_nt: TGTGCCAGCAGCCAATCGTCAGGGAATAATTCACCCCTCCACTTT
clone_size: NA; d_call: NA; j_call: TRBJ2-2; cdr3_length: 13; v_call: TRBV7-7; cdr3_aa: CASRLASGGELFF; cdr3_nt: TGTGCTAGCAGACTCGCCTCTGGCGGGGAGCTGTTTTTT
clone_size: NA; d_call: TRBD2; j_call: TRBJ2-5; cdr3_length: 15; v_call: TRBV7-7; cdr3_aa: CASSFGNGGTETQYF; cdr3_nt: TGTGCTAGCAGCTTTGGTAACGGGGGGACTGAGACCCAGTACTTC
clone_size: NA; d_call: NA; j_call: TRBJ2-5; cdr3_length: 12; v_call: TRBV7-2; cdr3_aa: CASREAQETQYF; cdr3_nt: TGTGCCAGCAGAGAAGCCCAAGAGACCCAGTACTTC
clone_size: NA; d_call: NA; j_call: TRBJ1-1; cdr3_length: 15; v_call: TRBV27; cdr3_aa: CASSSLGAGDTEAFF; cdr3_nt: TGTGCCAGCAGTTCCTTGGGGGCAGGGGACACTGAAGCTTTCTTT
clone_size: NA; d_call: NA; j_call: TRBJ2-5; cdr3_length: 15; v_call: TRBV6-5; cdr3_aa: CASTKGGVLGETQYF; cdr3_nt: TGTGCCAGCACTAAGGGGGGGGTCCTCGGGGAGACCCAGTACTTC
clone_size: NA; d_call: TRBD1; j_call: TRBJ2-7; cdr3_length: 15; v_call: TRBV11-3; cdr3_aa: CASSLGGTGSYEQYF; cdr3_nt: TGTGCCAGCAGCTTAGGTGGGACAGGGTCCTACGAGCAGTACTTC
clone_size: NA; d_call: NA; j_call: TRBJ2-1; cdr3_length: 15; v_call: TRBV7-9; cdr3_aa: CASSFDSGSYNEQFF; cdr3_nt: TGTGCCAGCAGCTTCGACTCCGGATCCTACAATGAGCAGTTCTTC
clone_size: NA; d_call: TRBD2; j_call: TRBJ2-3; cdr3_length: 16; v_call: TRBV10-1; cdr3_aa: CASSGTSGGGADTQYF; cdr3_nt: TGCGCCAGCAGCGGGACTAGCGGGGGAGGTGCAGATACGCAGTATTTT
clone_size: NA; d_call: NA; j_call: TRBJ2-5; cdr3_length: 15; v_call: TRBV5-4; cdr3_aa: CASSLEYRSSETQYF; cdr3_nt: TGTGCCAGCAGCTTGGAGTACAGGTCCTCAGAGACCCAGTACTTC
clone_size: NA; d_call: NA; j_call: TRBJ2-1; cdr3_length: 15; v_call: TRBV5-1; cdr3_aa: CASSLAEGGRNEQFF; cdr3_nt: TGCGCCAGCAGCTTGGCCGAGGGGGGGAGGAATGAGCAGTTCTTC
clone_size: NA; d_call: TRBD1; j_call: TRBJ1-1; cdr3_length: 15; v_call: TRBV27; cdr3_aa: CASSPTGVLWAEAFF; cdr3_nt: TGTGCCAGCAGTCCCACAGGGGTATTATGGGCTGAAGCTTTCTTT
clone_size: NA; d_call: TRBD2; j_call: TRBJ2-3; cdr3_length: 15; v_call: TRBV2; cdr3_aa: CASSVQRGATDTQYF; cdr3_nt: TGTGCCAGCAGTGTCCAGCGGGGGGCCACAGATACGCAGTATTTT
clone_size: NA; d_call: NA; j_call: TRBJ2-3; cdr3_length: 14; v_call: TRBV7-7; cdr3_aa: CASSPGVRTDTQYF; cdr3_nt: TGTGCTAGCAGCCCCGGGGTGCGCACAGATACGCAGTATTTT
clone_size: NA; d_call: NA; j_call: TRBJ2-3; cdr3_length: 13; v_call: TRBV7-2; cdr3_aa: CASSYLATDTQYF; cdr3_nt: TGTGCCAGCAGCTACCTAGCGACAGATACGCAGTATTTT
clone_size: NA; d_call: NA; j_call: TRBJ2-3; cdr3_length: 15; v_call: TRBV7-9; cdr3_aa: CASSPRGGSTDTQYF; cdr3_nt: TGTGCCAGCAGCCCCAGGGGAGGGAGCACAGATACGCAGTATTTT
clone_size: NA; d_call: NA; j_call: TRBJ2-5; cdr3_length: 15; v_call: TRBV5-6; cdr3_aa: CASSLGTEGWETQYF; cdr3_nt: TGTGCCAGCAGCTTGGGTACGGAGGGCTGGGAGACCCAGTACTTC
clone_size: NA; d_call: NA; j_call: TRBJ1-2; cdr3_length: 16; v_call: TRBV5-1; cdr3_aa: CASSRWSGEVPYGYTF; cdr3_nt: TGCGCCAGCAGCCGGTGGTCGGGGGAAGTGCCCTATGGCTACACCTTC
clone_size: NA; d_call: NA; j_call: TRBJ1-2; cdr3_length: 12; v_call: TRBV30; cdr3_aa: CAWKKGDWGYTF; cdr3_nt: TGTGCCTGGAAAAAGGGGGATTGGGGCTACACCTTC
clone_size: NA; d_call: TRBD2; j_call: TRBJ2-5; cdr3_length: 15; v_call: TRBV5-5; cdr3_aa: CASSFSGENLETQYF; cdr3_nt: TGTGCCAGCAGCTTTAGCGGGGAAAACCTAGAGACCCAGTACTTC
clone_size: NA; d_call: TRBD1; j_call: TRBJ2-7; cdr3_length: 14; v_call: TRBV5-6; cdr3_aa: CASSLGQGRYEQYF; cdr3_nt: TGTGCCAGCAGCTTGGGACAGGGGCGGTACGAGCAGTACTTC
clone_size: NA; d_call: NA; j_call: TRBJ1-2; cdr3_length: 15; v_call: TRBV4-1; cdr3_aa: CASSREGSLNYGYTF; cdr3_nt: TGCGCCAGCAGTCGCGAAGGTAGCTTGAACTATGGCTACACCTTC
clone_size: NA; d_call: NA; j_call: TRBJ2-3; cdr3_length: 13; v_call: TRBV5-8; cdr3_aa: CASSLVATDTQYF; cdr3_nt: TGTGCCAGCAGCTTGGTGGCAACAGATACGCAGTATTTT
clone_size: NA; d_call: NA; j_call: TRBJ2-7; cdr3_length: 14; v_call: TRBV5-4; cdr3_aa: CASSFTRSDDEQYF; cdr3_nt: TGTGCCAGCAGCTTCACTAGGTCCGATGACGAGCAGTACTTC
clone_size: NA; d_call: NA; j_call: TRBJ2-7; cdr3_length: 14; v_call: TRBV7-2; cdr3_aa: CASSLRTKSYEQYF; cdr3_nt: TGTGCCAGCAGCTTAAGGACTAAGTCCTACGAGCAGTACTTC
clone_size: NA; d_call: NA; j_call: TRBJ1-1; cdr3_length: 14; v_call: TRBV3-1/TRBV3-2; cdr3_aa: CAAHGGQGNTEAFF; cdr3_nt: TGTGCCGCCCACGGGGGGCAGGGGAACACTGAAGCTTTCTTT
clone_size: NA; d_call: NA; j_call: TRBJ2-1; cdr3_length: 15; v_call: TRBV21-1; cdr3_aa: CASSKVASPYNEQFF; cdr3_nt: TGTGCCAGCAGCAAAGTCGCTAGCCCATACAATGAGCAGTTCTTC
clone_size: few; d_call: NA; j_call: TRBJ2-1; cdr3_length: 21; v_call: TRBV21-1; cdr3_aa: CASKLPGADRRLAGDYNEQFF; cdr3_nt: TGTGCCAGCAAACTACCGGGGGCGGACAGGCGACTAGCGGGGGACTACAATGAGCAGTTCTTC
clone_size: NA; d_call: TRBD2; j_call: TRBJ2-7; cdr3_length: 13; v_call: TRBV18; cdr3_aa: CATKGGGIYEQYF; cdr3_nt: TGTGCCACCAAGGGCGGGGGGATCTACGAGCAGTACTTC